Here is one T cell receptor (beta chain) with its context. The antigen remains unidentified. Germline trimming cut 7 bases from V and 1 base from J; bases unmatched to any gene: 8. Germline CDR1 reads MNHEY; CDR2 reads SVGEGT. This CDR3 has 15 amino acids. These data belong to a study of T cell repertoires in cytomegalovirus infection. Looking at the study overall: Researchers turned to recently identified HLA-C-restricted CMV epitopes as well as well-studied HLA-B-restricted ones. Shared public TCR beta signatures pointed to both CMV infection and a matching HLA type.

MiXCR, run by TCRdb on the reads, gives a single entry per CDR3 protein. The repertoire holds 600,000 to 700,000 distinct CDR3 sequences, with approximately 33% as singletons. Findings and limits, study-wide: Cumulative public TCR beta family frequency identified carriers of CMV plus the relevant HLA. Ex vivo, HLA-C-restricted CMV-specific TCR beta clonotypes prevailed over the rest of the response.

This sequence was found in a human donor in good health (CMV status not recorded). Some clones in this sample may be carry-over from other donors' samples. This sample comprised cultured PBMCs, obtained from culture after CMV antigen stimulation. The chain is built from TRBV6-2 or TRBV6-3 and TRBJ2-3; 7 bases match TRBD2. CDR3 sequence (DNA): TGTGCCAGCAAAGGGAGGGGCGTCGGCACAGATACGCAGTATTTT. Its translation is CASKGRGVGTDTQYF.